These 32 T cell receptor beta chains were all obtained from the same sample, sequenced in a study of blood T cell repertoires in COVID-19. Clones were read by immunoSEQ multiplex PCR, and TCRdb kept only the in-frame ones, dropping some. The sample records some 150,000 clones, about 88% being singletons. Material: peripheral blood. The receptors shown here come from a human donor in a cohort sampled during active COVID-19.

The rearrangement joins TRBV5-1 to TRBJ2-3; D is undetermined. Trimming shortened V by 0 bases and J by 0 bases, and 5 bases separated the two germline ends. Germline CDR1 and CDR2: SGHRS and YFSETQ. The CDR3 totals 14 residues. The CDR3 nucleotides read TGCGCCAGCAGCTTGGATTCTAGCACAGATACGCAGTATTTT. Translated, it gives CASSLDSSTDTQYF.

The rearrangement uses TRBV7-6 and TRBJ2-7; 10 bases align to TRBD1. Losses at the gene ends were 5 bases for V and 6 bases for J; bases not matched to a gene: 10. This CDR3 comprises 15 residues. Per germline, CDR1 SGHVS and CDR2 FNYEAQ. In DNA, the CDR3 is TGTGCCAGCAGCCCACGGACAGGGGGTGCGGGCGAGCAGTACTTC. It specifies CASSPRTGGAGEQYF.

This chain connects TRBV5-1 to TRBJ2-2; D is uncertain. The V and J ends lost 2 bases and 0 bases respectively, with 11 bases between them. This CDR3 is 16 amino acids long. The germline gives CDR1 SGHRS, CDR2 YFSETQ. CDR3 DNA: TGCGCCAGCAGCTTACTTCCCGCTACGAACACCGGGGAGCTGTTTTTT. Encoded protein: CASSLLPATNTGELFF.

This sequence joins TRBV19 and TRBJ1-4; 7 positions agree with TRBD1. Unmatched junction bases numbered 5, after V lost 4 bases and J lost 3 bases. The CDR3 consists of 15 residues. Looked up from germline, CDR1 is LNHDA and CDR2 is SQIVND (reference sequence). The DNA for the CDR3 is TGTGCCAGTAGTACCGACAGGGCCTCTAATGAAAAACTGTTTTTT. Amino acid sequence: CASSTDRASNEKLFF.

The V and J genes are TRBV6-1 and TRBJ2-7, with 11 bases fitting TRBD1. With V trimmed by 3 bases and J by 3 bases, 13 bases remained unmatched. This CDR3 contains 18 residues. Germline CDR1 reads MNHNS; CDR2 reads SASEGT. CDR3 region: CASSEQGQGGIISYEQYF. The CDR3 coding sequence is TGTGCCAGCAGTGAGCAGGGACAGGGGGGGATTATCAGCTACGAGCAGTACTTC.

The rearrangement links TRBV3-1 (or the pseudogene TRBV3-2) to TRBJ2-2, with TRBD2 matching 8 bases. The V gene's germline CDR1 is LGHDT and CDR2 YNNKEL (reference sequence). The junction had 15 bases not matched to a gene; V was cut back by 4 bases and J by 5 bases. CDR3 length: 18 residues. CDR3 region: CASSPNLGAGGGTGELFF. The CDR3 DNA follows: TGTGCCAGCAGCCCCAATCTCGGGGCGGGAGGAGGGACCGGGGAGCTGTTTTTT.

The chain uses TRBV4-1 and TRBJ1-2; a weak D match, TRBD1 (6 bases). Trimming removed 5 bases at V and 0 bases at J, with 22 bases between. The CDR3 extends over 18 amino acids. CDR1 MGHRA and CDR2 YSYEKL come from the germline V gene. The DNA for the CDR3 is TGCGCCAGCAGCACCGGCTCGGTTGGGGGCAGGACTAACTATGGCTACACCTTC. Its protein product is CASSTGSVGGRTNYGYTF.

The chain carries TRBV4-1 and TRBJ2-1, with 7 bases identical to TRBD2. V dropped 1 base and J dropped 4; count of bases not matched to a gene: 13. Per germline, CDR1 MGHRA and CDR2 YSYEKL. The CDR3 extends over 18 amino acids. CDR3 amino acids: CASSQVAGQGGSYNEQFF. The CDR3 DNA reads TGCGCCAGCAGCCAAGTGGCAGGGCAAGGCGGGAGTTACAATGAGCAGTTCTTC.

The chain combines TRBV19 with TRBJ1-5; 7 positions match TRBD1. J was trimmed by 7 bases and V by 6 bases; bases with no gene match: 9. The CDR3 consists of 14 residues. Germline V gene data show CDR1 as LNHDA and CDR2 as SQIVND (reference sequence). Here the CDR3 reads CASRPDRVGQPQHF. The DNA of the CDR3 is TGTGCCAGTAGGCCTGACAGGGTTGGACAGCCCCAGCATTTT.

This chain connects TRBV7-9 to TRBJ1-6; D is unresolved. Trimming took 5 bases from V and 5 from J, leaving 19 bases between them. This CDR3 contains 17 residues. Germline V gene sequence: CDR1 SEHNR, CDR2 FQNEAQ (reference sequence). The CDR3 DNA follows: TGTGCCAGCAGCCGTTTAGGAGGGTCGCTCCATAATTCACCCCTCCACTTT. It specifies CASSRLGGSLHNSPLHF.

In its sample, this clone was seen once. CDR3 residues: CASSMDRGLGNTIYF. The CDR3 coding sequence is TGCGCCAGCAGCATGGACAGGGGGCTTGGAAACACCATATATTTT. V and J are TRBV5-1 and TRBJ1-3; 11 bases align to TRBD1. The germline gives CDR1 SGHRS, CDR2 YFSETQ. V trimming: 4 bases; J trimming: 3 bases; junction bases outside the gene matches: 3. This CDR3 has 15 amino acids.

The rearrangement joins TRBV7-6 to TRBJ2-3, with 8 bases fitting TRBD2. Germline assignment: CDR1 SGHVS and CDR2 FNYEAQ. The CDR3 spans 20 residues. V trimming: 1 base; J trimming: 1 base; junction bases outside the gene matches: 16. CDR3 sequence: CASSLDPDTGTRKGTDTQYF. DNA of the CDR3: TGTGCCAGCAGCTTAGACCCCGACACTGGGACTAGAAAAGGCACAGATACGCAGTATTTT.

This clone was observed once. The chain is built from TRBV27 and TRBJ2-1, with D tentatively TRBD1 (5 bases). The germline gives CDR1 MNHEY, CDR2 SMNVEV (reference sequence). This CDR3 spans 13 amino acids. Trimming removed 6 bases from V and 4 bases from J, with 10 bases in between. Written as DNA, the CDR3 is TGTGCCAGCAGCGGACACAATTACAATGAGCAGTTCTTC. Translated, it gives CASSGHNYNEQFF.

The J gene is TRBJ2-3, the V gene TRBV3-1 (or the pseudogene TRBV3-2); 12 nucleotides agree with TRBD2. The V and J ends lost 3 bases and 6 bases, in that order; junction bases with no gene match: 4. Germline V lookup: CDR1 LGHDT, CDR2 YNNKEL (reference sequence). CDR3 size: 15 residues. CDR3 amino acids: CASSHLAGGLDTQYF. For the CDR3, the DNA is TGTGCCAGCAGCCATCTAGCGGGGGGGCTTGATACGCAGTATTTT.

This clone appeared once. The gene calls are TRBV9 and TRBJ2-2; D remains unclear. V lost 2 bases and J 1 base, leaving 9 bases between the germline ends. Germline CDR1 reads SGDLS; CDR2 reads YYNGEE. The CDR3 is 15 residues long. The CDR3 reads CASSVGSKNTGELFF. CDR3 bases: TGTGCCAGCAGCGTTGGTAGCAAGAACACCGGGGAGCTGTTTTTT.

The chain couples TRBV6-1 to TRBJ1-2; the D is unclear. Trimming removed 6 bases at V and 7 bases at J, with 9 bases between. Germline loops: CDR1 MNHNS, CDR2 SASEGT. The CDR3 is made up of 11 amino acids. Written as DNA, the CDR3 is TGTGCCAGCAGGGAGGGATCTGGCTACACCTTC. As protein: CASREGSGYTF.

V usage is TRBV7-8 and J usage is TRBJ1-5, with D unresolved. This CDR3 spans 15 amino acids. V lost 5 bases and J 2 bases, leaving 13 bases between the germline ends. The V gene's germline CDR1 is SGHVS and CDR2 FQNEAQ. As DNA, the CDR3 is TGTGCCAGCAGCACGACACGGTGGGGCAATCAGCCCCAGCATTTT. It translates to CASSTTRWGNQPQHF.

This rearrangement joins TRBV7-6 to TRBJ2-1; possible D gene TRBD2, 5 bases. V lost 5 bases, J lost 4 bases, and 15 bases lay in between. The germline V gene has CDR1 SGHVS and CDR2 FNYEAQ. This CDR3 is 15 amino acids long. CDR3 bases: TGTGCCAGCAGCCGATGGACTGAGTCGTACAATGAGCAGTTCTTC. Encoded protein: CASSRWTESYNEQFF.

This clone appeared once. V gene TRBV11-2 combines with J gene TRBJ2-3, with TRBD2 matching 13 bases. With 6 bases clipped from V and 6 bases from J, the junction kept 15 bases outside the gene matches. CDR3 size: 18 residues. Germline V gene sequence: CDR1 SGHAT, CDR2 FQNNGV. CDR3 bases: TGTGCCAGCAGAGGCCCGGGACTAGCGGGAACTTTCGGGGATACGCAGTATTTT. Translation: CASRGPGLAGTFGDTQYF. The variable domain in full, completed from reference TRBV11-2 and TRBJ2-3, reads EAGVAQSPRYKIIEKRQSVAFWCNPISGHATLYWYQQILGQGPKLLIQFQNNGVVDDSQLPKDRFSAERLKGVDSTLKIQPAKLEDSAVYLCASRGPGLAGTFGDTQYFGPGTRLTVL.

With respect to this clone: This specimen includes other DNA sequences encoding the same CDR3. V gene TRBV19 combines with J gene TRBJ2-2; D gene ambiguous. The CDR3 covers 13 residues. Germline V gene lookup returns CDR1 LNHDA and CDR2 SQIVND (reference sequence). V was pared by 3 bases and J by 4 bases, with 6 bases between. Here the CDR3 DNA reads TGTGCCAGTAGTATTAGTGGCACCGGGGAGCTGTTTTTT. Protein sequence: CASSISGTGELFF.

The rearrangement uses TRBV11-2 and TRBJ2-7; D possibly corresponds to TRBD2 (6 bases). V gave up 1 base and J gave up 3 bases, with 10 bases separating them. CDR3 length: 14 residues. Germline values: CDR1 SGHAT, CDR2 FQNNGV. CDR3 loop: CASSLGGVGYEQYF. The CDR3 coding sequence is TGTGCCAGCAGCTTAGGGGGGGTGGGCTACGAGCAGTACTTC.

V and J are TRBV29-1 and TRBJ2-2; the D is unclear. Germline V gives CDR1 SQVTM, CDR2 ANQGSEA. The CDR3 contains 11 residues. V dropped 7 bases and J dropped 3 bases, with 6 bases sitting between them. The CDR3 is CSATDTGELFF. The CDR3 nucleotides are TGCAGCGCTACAGACACCGGGGAGCTGTTTTTT.

The table lists this clone with a count of one. The chain couples TRBV28 to TRBJ2-7, with D hard to call. The CDR3 is 12 amino acids. V dropped 8 bases and J dropped 0 bases, with 8 bases sitting between them. Germline CDR1 MDHEN, CDR2 SYDVKM. In DNA form, the CDR3 reads TGTGCCAGCGTGAGGAGCTCCTACGAGCAGTACTTC. Translation gives CASVRSSYEQYF.

This chain connects TRBV6-1 to TRBJ1-5; TRBD1 agrees at 9 bases. The length of the CDR3 is 17 residues. Germline trimming cut 4 bases from V and 8 bases from J; bases unmatched to any gene: 15. The germline gives CDR1 MNHNS, CDR2 SASEGT. CDR3 amino acids: CASSALGQGNGLEPQHF. CDR3 DNA sequence: TGTGCCAGCAGTGCGCTGGGACAGGGTAACGGTCTCGAGCCCCAGCATTTT.

The chain carries TRBV27 and TRBJ1-2; unclear D gene. Germline V gene lookup returns CDR1 MNHEY and CDR2 SMNVEV (reference sequence). The CDR3 is 12 amino acids. V was cut by 5 bases and J by 4 bases, with 8 bases left in between. The CDR3 region is CASSPNSYGYTF. The CDR3 DNA reads as TGTGCCAGCAGTCCCAACAGCTATGGCTACACCTTC.

This clone was seen a single time. The J gene is TRBJ2-7, the V gene TRBV28; D might be TRBD2 (7 bases). V shed 5 bases and J shed 5 bases, with 19 bases lying between them. The CDR3 totals 15 residues. Germline CDR1 reads MDHEN; CDR2 reads SYDVKM. CDR3 protein: CASSTRGGEGNEQYF. The CDR3 DNA is TGTGCCAGCAGTACAAGGGGGGGCGAGGGTAACGAGCAGTACTTC.

This chain connects TRBV7-8 to TRBJ1-5, with TRBD1 matching 8 bases. J gave up 3 bases and V 7 bases, and 8 bases lay outside the gene matches. Germline-derived CDR1 and CDR2 are SGHVS and FQNEAQ. The CDR3 covers 15 residues. CDR3 loop: CASTNQGALNQPQHF. CDR3 sequence (DNA): TGTGCCAGCACCAACCAGGGGGCCCTCAATCAGCCCCAGCATTTT.

This rearrangement joins TRBV2 to TRBJ2-3; D unclear. V dropped 5 bases and J dropped 3 bases, with 9 bases sitting between them. This CDR3 has 13 residues. Looked up from germline, CDR1 is SNHLY and CDR2 is FYNNEI. DNA of the CDR3: TGTGCCAGCAGTAACCCTAGGACAGATACGCAGTATTTT. It codes for CASSNPRTDTQYF.

This clone appeared once. This chain links TRBV10-2 with TRBJ1-1; D remains unclear. With 3 bases removed from V and 1 base from J, the gap between germline ends came to 6 bases. Looked up from germline, CDR1 is WSHSY and CDR2 is SAAADI. The CDR3 extends over 13 amino acids. The CDR3 loop is CASSDVKNTEAFF. The CDR3 DNA reads as TGCGCCAGCAGTGATGTTAAGAACACTGAAGCTTTCTTT.

V gene TRBV5-6 combines with J gene TRBJ1-1; D perhaps matches TRBD1 (5 bases). The V end was cut by 2 bases, the J end by 6 bases, with 11 bases between. Germline values: CDR1 SGHDT, CDR2 YYEEEE. The CDR3 spans 13 residues. CDR3 coding DNA: TGTGCCAGCAGCTTTAGTTGGGGGGCTGAAGCTTTCTTT. It codes for CASSFSWGAEAFF. The whole variable domain, filled in from reference TRBV5-6 and TRBJ1-1, reads DAGVTQSPTHLIKTRGQQVTLRCSPKSGHDTVSWYQQALGQGPQFIFQYYEEEERQRGNFPDRFSGHQFPNYSSELNVNALLLGDSALYLCASSFSWGAEAFFGQGTRLTVV.

This chain links TRBV6-2 or TRBV6-3 with TRBJ1-5; possibly TRBD1 for D (5 bases). V lost 0 bases and J 8 bases, leaving 17 bases between the germline ends. The length of the CDR3 is 16 residues. Germline V lookup: CDR1 MNHEY, CDR2 SVGEGT. The CDR3 spells CASSYSGRQAVKPQHF. The CDR3 DNA sequence: TGTGCCAGCAGTTACTCGGGGCGGCAGGCAGTAAAGCCCCAGCATTTT.

The J gene is TRBJ1-1, the V gene TRBV6-1; tentatively, D is TRBD1 (6 bases). The CDR3 loop spans 13 amino acids. V lost 9 bases, J lost 1 base, and 12 bases lay in between. CDR1 and CDR2 from the germline V gene are MNHNS and SASEGT. CDR3 sequence reads: CASKTGWNTEAFF. CDR3 nucleotides: TGTGCCAGTAAAACAGGGTGGAACACTGAAGCTTTCTTT.